What follows describes a single T cell receptor beta chain. In the original workflow: Researchers report that nucleated cell counts were estimated from reference gene primer amplification. Clones were read by immunoSEQ multiplex PCR, and TCRdb kept only the in-frame ones, dropping some. V, J and clone size are those of that table, while D and trimming were read from the DNA. The sample contains 200,000 to 250,000 clones, 85% to 90% of which appear only once. This record belongs to a study of blood T cell repertoires in COVID-19. Study overall: Some COVID-19 samples were acute and others convalescent; all came from the United States, Italy and Spain. T cells, B-cell-depleted T cells, or PBMCs provided the cDNA or gDNA that served as material.

This TCR was recovered from a woman aged 70-85 years with active or convalescent COVID-19. Sample: peripheral blood.

The CDR3 nucleotides are TGCGCCAGCAGCTTGGTTGGGACAGGGAGGACTGAAGCTTTCTTT. As protein: CASSLVGTGRTEAFF. The V and J genes are TRBV5-1 and TRBJ1-1; 9 bases agree with TRBD1. CDR1 is SGHRS and CDR2 is YFSETQ in the germline V gene. The J segment lost 5 bases and the V segment lost 0 bases, leaving 5 bases of the junction unmatched. The CDR3 is made up of 15 amino acids.